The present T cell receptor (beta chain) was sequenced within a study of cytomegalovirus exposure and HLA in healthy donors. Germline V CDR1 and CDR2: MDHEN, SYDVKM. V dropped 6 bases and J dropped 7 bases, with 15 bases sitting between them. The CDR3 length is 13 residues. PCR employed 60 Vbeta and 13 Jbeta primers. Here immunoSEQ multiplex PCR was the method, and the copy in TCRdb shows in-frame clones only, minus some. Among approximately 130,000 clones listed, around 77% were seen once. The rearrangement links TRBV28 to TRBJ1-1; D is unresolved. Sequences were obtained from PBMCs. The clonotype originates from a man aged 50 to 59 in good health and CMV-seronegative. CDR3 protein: CASSLRLGFEAFF. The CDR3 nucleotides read TGTGCCAGCAGCCTGAGGTTAGGCTTTGAAGCTTTCTTT.